This TCR beta chain comes out of a study of Ad26.COV2.S vaccination and SARS-CoV-2 variants. Overall study results and limits: Possibly, TCR breadth and depth analyses underestimated total T cell responses.

The treatment is: 19 received Ad26.COV2.S at low or high dose, single or two shots; about 5 received placebo; per-sample allocation not given. Sampling was done on day 63 after the first vaccine or placebo injection. Germline V gene lookup returns CDR1 MDHEN and CDR2 SYDVKM. V lost 3 bases and J lost 0, with 5 bases in between. The CDR3 totals 13 residues. Notes on this clone: As yet, its antigen is unknown.

The assay was immunoSEQ multiplex PCR, and TCRdb's table has in-frame clones only and misses some. There are just over 350,000 clones in the sample; roughly 84% occur only once, and about 3.3% lies in the top ten. J is TRBJ1-2 and V is TRBV28; D remains ambiguous. The clonotype comes from a person aged 18 to 59 who received the Ad26.COV2.S COVID-19 vaccine or a placebo. Sample: peripheral blood, taken in a trial of Ad26.COV2.S vaccine versus placebo. This CDR3 is CASSLVTNYGYTF. CDR3 in DNA: TGTGCCAGCAGTTTGGTCACTAACTATGGCTACACCTTC.